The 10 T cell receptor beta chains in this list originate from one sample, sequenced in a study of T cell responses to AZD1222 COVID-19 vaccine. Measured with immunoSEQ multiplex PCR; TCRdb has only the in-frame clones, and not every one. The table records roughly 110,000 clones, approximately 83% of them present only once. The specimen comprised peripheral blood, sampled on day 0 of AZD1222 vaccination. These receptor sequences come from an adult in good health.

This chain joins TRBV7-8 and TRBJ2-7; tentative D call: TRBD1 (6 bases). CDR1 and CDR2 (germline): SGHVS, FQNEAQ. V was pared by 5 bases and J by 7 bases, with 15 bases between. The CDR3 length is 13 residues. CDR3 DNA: TGTGCCAGCAGCCCGGGACACCCTCTTGAGCAGTACTTC. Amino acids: CASSPGHPLEQYF.

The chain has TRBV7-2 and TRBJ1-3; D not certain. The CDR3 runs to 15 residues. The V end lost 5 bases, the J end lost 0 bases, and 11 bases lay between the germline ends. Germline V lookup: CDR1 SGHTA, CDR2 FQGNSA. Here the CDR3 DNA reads TGTGCCAGCAGCATGAGAGGGCCCTCTGGAAACACCATATATTTT. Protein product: CASSMRGPSGNTIYF.

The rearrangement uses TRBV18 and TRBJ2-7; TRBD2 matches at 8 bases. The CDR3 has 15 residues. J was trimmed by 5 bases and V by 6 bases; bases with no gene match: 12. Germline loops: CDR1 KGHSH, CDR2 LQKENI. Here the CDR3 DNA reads TGTGCCAGCTCGAGCGCGCGCGGGAGGTCCCACGAGCAGTACTTC. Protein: CASSSARGRSHEQYF.

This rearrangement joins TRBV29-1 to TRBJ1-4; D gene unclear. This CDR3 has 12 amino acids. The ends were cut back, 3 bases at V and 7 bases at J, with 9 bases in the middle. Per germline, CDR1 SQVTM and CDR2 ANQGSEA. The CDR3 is CSVEVLGEKLFF. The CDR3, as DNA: TGCAGCGTTGAGGTACTGGGTGAAAAACTGTTTTTT.

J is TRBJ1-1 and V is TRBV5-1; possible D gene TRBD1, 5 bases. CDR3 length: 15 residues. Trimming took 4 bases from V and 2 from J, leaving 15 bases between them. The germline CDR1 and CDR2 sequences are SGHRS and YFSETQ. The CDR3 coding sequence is TGCGCCAGCAGCCCCGAAAGGACACTAAACACTGAAGCTTTCTTT. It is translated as CASSPERTLNTEAFF.

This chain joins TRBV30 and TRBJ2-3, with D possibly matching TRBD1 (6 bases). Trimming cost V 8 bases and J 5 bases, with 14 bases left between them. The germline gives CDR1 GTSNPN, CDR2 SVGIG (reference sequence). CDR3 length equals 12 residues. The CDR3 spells CASRGSGDTQYF. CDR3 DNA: TGTGCCAGTAGGGGGTCTGGAGATACGCAGTATTTT. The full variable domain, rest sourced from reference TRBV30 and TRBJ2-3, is SQTIHQWPATLVQPVGSPLSLECTVEGTSNPNLYWYRQAAGRGLQLLFYSVGIGQISSEVPQNLSASRPQDRQFILSSKKLLLSDSGFYLCASRGSGDTQYFGPGTRLTVL.

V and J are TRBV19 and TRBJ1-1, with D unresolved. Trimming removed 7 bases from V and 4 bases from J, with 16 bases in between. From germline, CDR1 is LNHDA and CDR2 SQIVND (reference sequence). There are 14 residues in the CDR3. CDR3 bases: TGTGCCAGTACCCGACTGGCGGGAAGCACTGAAGCTTTCTTT. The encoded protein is CASTRLAGSTEAFF. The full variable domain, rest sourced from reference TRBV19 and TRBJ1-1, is DGGITQSPKYLFRKEGQNVTLSCEQNLNHDAMYWYRQDPGQGLRLIYYSQIVNDFQKGDIAEGYSVSREKKESFPLTVTSAQKNPTAFYLCASTRLAGSTEAFFGQGTRLTVV.

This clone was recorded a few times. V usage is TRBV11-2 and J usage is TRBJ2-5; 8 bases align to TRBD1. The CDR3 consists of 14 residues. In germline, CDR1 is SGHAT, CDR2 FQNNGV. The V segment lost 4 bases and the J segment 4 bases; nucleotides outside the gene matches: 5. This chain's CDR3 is CASSWQGARETQYF. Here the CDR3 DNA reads TGTGCCAGCAGCTGGCAGGGGGCCAGAGAGACCCAGTACTTC.

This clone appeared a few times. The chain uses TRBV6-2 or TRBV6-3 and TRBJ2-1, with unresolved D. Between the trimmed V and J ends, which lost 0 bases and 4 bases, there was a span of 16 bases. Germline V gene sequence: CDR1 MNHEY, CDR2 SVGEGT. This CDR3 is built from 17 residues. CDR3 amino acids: CASSYSSSLGLYNEQFF. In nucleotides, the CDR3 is TGTGCCAGCAGTTACTCGAGTTCTCTCGGATTGTACAATGAGCAGTTCTTC.

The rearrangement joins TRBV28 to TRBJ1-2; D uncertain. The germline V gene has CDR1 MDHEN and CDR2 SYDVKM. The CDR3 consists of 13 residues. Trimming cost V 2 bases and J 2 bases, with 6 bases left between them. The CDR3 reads CASSLKENYGYTF. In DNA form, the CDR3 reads TGTGCCAGCAGTTTAAAGGAGAACTATGGCTACACCTTC.